This TCR beta chain was captured by sequencing in a study of T cells after yellow fever vaccination (dated by TCRdb to about 2019). Looking at the study overall: Memory subsets (EM, EMRA, CM and Tscm) were sorted on a BD FACS Aria III using CD3, CD45RA, CCR7 and CD95 staining. The SMART-Seq v4 Ultra Low Input RNA kit was used to prepare libraries from fractions with low cell numbers. To follow T-cell clones before and after primary and booster YFV17D yellow fever vaccination, bulk TCR alpha and beta repertoires were sequenced over time. Two healthy male donors, one aged 18 to 30 and one aged 30 to 40 years, made up the cohort. Blood was collected at multiple timepoints before and after primary and secondary immunization, and bulk PBMC replicates and cell subsets were isolated. Memory subsets were sorted on days 0, 15 and 45 and at 18 months after primary vaccination, and on days 0, 15 and 45 after the 30-year booster.

TCR cDNA was made using 5'RACE template switching, a step that added a universal primer site and unique molecular identifiers. cDNA synthesis was primed from both the TCR alpha and TCR beta constant segments. Two PCR steps were used to amplify libraries, with sample barcodes and sequencing adapters being added in the second step. Sequencing of the libraries was done on either Illumina HiSeq 2500 (2x100 bp) or NovaSeq (2x150 bp). For the original study's pipeline: Reads were demultiplexed and collapsed into UMI consensus sequences with MIGEC, and V(D)J alignment was performed with MiXCR. Vaccine-responding clonotypes were identified with edgeR using replicate PBMC samples, with FDR below 0.01 and a log2 fold change above 5 up to day 15 being required. CD4 or CD8 identity was assigned to each bulk clonotype according to whether the clonotype was present at higher abundance in the sequenced CD4 repertoire or the sequenced CD8 repertoire. To estimate how each clone was distributed across memory phenotypes, clonotype frequencies in memory subsets were weighted by FACS-sorted cell numbers. TCRdb reprocessed the public reads (quality trimming at Q25 with fastp, clone calling with MiXCR) and kept in-frame beta chains. When rows share a CDR3 protein, they turn into one entry using the most common DNA and genes. These V and J calls originate from TCRdb's pipeline instead of the authors' own analysis. For this sample there are approximately 31,000 distinct CDR3 sequences; about 10% appear just once. The ten largest clones take up 9% to 15% of the sample.

The research as a whole found: The secondary T-cell response was found to be weaker but faster than the primary response, with a peak reached on day 5 rather than on day 15. Only a couple of donors were included in the study, so the extent to which the findings can be generalized is limited. A small fraction of clonotypes showed up in both the CD4 and CD8 compartments, probably as a result of convergent recombination. Computational filtering was required because FACS-sorted repertoires could contain abundant contaminating clonotypes from the bulk population. On day 0, almost all vaccine-responding clonotypes were found to be below detection in the sorted memory subsets. After the booster, most of the clones that had expanded following primary vaccination were detected again (96% of CD4 and around 90% of CD8), which suggests that memory was broadly maintained.

This clonotype was counted ten times or more. No base qualities exist here, and no much larger clone lies one base off it. Compared with germline, V lacks 8 bases and J lacks 1 base; bases without a gene match: 8. Counted from cysteine to phenylalanine, this CDR3 has 15 amino acids. Just CDR3 DNA is preserved here, 45 bases in frame from base 1. This sample's treatment or condition label indicates: live attenuated yellow fever vaccine strain. A standard Ficoll-Paque protocol was used to isolate PBMCs from peripheral blood. RNA from sorted memory subsets was extracted with the RNeasy Micro Kit. This receptor chain uses TRBV12-3 or TRBV12-4 and TRBJ2-3, with 8 bases matching TRBD2. This receptor was obtained from a man between 18 and 29 years old who received the YFV17D yellow fever vaccine. The source material was PBMCs, either bulk or a sorted T-cell subset (CD4+, CD8+, memory, or dextramer-sorted; not recorded which), sampled more than 13 days after the first yellow fever vaccination. The CDR3 corresponds to CASVSGGFRTDTQYF. The nucleotide sequence is TGTGCCAGCGTATCGGGGGGGTTCCGCACAGATACGCAGTATTTT.